Following are 7 T cell receptor beta chains from one sample sequenced in a study of Ad26.COV2.S vaccination and SARS-CoV-2 variants. Treatment defined: 19 received Ad26.COV2.S at low or high dose, single or two shots; about 5 received placebo; per-sample allocation not given. Collection of the samples took place on day 63 after the first injection of vaccine or placebo. Clones were read by immunoSEQ multiplex PCR, and TCRdb kept only the in-frame ones, dropping some. The sample records 430,000 or so clones, roughly nine tenths being singletons. The sample here was peripheral blood, taken in a trial of Ad26.COV2.S vaccine versus placebo. These receptors originate from a person between 18 and 59 years old who received the Ad26.COV2.S COVID-19 vaccine or a placebo.

This rearrangement joins TRBV27 to TRBJ1-1; D not resolved. The V and J ends lost 5 bases and 2 bases respectively, with 18 bases between them. This CDR3 is 16 amino acids long. Germline V gene sequence: CDR1 MNHEY, CDR2 SMNVEV (reference sequence). CDR3: CASSHLTRHLNTEAFF. The DNA for the CDR3 is TGTGCCAGCAGTCACCTTACTCGACACCTCAACACTGAAGCTTTCTTT.

The chain uses TRBV27 and TRBJ2-1, with D possibly matching TRBD1 (5 bases). Germline V gene data show CDR1 as MNHEY and CDR2 as SMNVEV (reference sequence). There are 13 residues in the CDR3. The V end lost 11 bases, the J end lost 8 bases, and 19 bases lay between the germline ends. The DNA for the CDR3 is TGTGCCCATAGGACGGTCCCCAGGGATGAGCAGTTCTTC. It is translated as CAHRTVPRDEQFF.

The genes are TRBV3-1 (or the pseudogene TRBV3-2) and TRBJ2-1; D tentatively reads TRBD1 or TRBD2 (5 bases each). Germline V gene sequence: CDR1 LGHDT, CDR2 YNNKEL (reference sequence). The CDR3 spans 20 residues. Trimming pared 1 base from V and 0 bases from J, leaving 22 bases between. The CDR3 nucleotides read TGTGCCAGCAGCCAAGTCTACGGGGCCACGGCCGTTAGCTCCTACAATGAGCAGTTCTTC. It encodes CASSQVYGATAVSSYNEQFF.

V is TRBV5-4 and J is TRBJ2-3, with 10 bases that match TRBD2. Trimming removed 4 bases from V and 11 bases from J; junction bases left unmatched: 13. Germline V gene lookup returns CDR1 SGHNT and CDR2 YYREEE (reference sequence). This CDR3 comprises 15 residues. CDR3: CASSRGTSGTLGQYF. The DNA of the CDR3 is TGTGCCAGCAGCCGAGGAACTAGCGGGACCCTGGGGCAGTATTTT.

The genes are TRBV27 and TRBJ1-2, with D perhaps matching TRBD1 (6 bases). Germline-derived CDR1 and CDR2 are MNHEY and SMNVEV (reference sequence). V was clipped by 8 bases and J by 5 bases, with 15 bases between them. This CDR3 comprises 13 residues. DNA for the CDR3: TGTGCCAGCGGGACATCAATGCTTTATGGCTACACCTTC. Translating gives CASGTSMLYGYTF.

The chain links TRBV15 to TRBJ1-1; perhaps TRBD1 as D (6 bases). V gave up 3 bases and J gave up 5 bases, with 16 bases separating them. The CDR3 has 15 residues. Germline CDR1 reads LNHNV; CDR2 reads YYDKDF (reference sequence). The CDR3 region has the DNA TGTGCCACCAGCAGTGGGGACACATGGAGGACTGAAGCTTTCTTT. This codes for CATSSGDTWRTEAFF.

On this clone itself: Other DNA sequences within the sample encode an identical CDR3. The V call is TRBV7-2, the J call TRBJ2-2; no clear D gene. This CDR3 has 12 amino acids. Germline assignment: CDR1 SGHTA and CDR2 FQGNSA. The V and J ends lost 2 bases and 7 bases respectively, with 5 bases between them. The CDR3 protein is CASSLLGGELFF. The CDR3 nucleotides read TGTGCCAGCAGCTTACTTGGCGGGGAGCTGTTTTTT.